One sample yielded the 25 T cell receptor beta chains listed below, sequenced in a study of blood T cell repertoires in COVID-19. The data were produced by immunoSEQ multiplex PCR, yet TCRdb's version contains in-frame clones alone and is incomplete. The repertoire holds approximately 150,000 clones, roughly nine tenths seen once, with around 1.6% in the top ten. The sequencing sample was made of peripheral blood. The origin of the receptors is a human donor in a cohort sampled during active COVID-19.

The rearrangement joins TRBV10-3 to TRBJ2-3; 12 nucleotides agree with TRBD2. J gave up 1 base and V 0 bases, and 5 bases lay outside the gene matches. This CDR3 spans 18 amino acids. CDR1 and CDR2 (germline): ENHRY, SYGVKD. The CDR3 sequence: CAISESASGGGGTDTQYF. The CDR3 nucleotides read TGTGCCATCAGTGAGTCGGCTAGCGGGGGGGGTGGCACAGATACGCAGTATTTT.

This chain connects TRBV5-1 to TRBJ2-7; the D gene is possibly TRBD1 (6 bases). CDR3 length equals 14 residues. Germline V gene lookup returns CDR1 SGHRS and CDR2 YFSETQ. Trimming cost V 0 bases and J 5 bases, with 12 bases left between them. The CDR3 protein is CASSLGQGIHEQYF. Here the CDR3 DNA reads TGCGCCAGCAGCTTGGGTCAGGGGATCCACGAGCAGTACTTC.

This sequence joins TRBV30 and TRBJ1-1; 8 bases map to TRBD1. The CDR3 has 15 residues. CDR1 is GTSNPN and CDR2 is SVGIG in the germline V gene (reference sequence). V lost 0 bases to trimming and J lost 6 bases; unmatched junction nucleotides: 9. CDR3 sequence: CAWSVVDRARAEAFF. The CDR3 coding sequence is TGTGCCTGGAGTGTCGTGGACAGGGCCAGGGCTGAAGCTTTCTTT.

The CDR3 sequence is CASSFGTSGGAGTDTQYF. CDR3 DNA sequence: TGCGCCAGCAGCTTCGGGACTAGCGGGGGGGCCGGCACAGATACGCAGTATTTT. The chain carries TRBV5-1 and TRBJ2-3, with 16 bases that match TRBD2. This CDR3 spans 18 amino acids. Germline CDR1 reads SGHRS; CDR2 reads YFSETQ. Unmatched junction bases numbered 4, after V lost 2 bases and J lost 1 base.

The CDR3 here is CASRPLGNTEAFF. DNA of the CDR3: TGTGCCAGCAGACCCCTAGGGAACACTGAAGCTTTCTTT. This chain connects TRBV27 to TRBJ1-1; no clear D. Deletions cut 6 bases from V and 1 base from J, with 9 bases between. Looked up from germline, CDR1 is MNHEY and CDR2 is SMNVEV (reference sequence). This CDR3 is 13 amino acids long.

The V call is TRBV11-3, the J call TRBJ2-1; 9 nucleotides line up with TRBD1. The length of the CDR3 is 17 residues. From germline, CDR1 is SGHNT and CDR2 YENEEA. V was pared by 5 bases and J by 1 base, with 9 bases of the junction left unmatched. CDR3 DNA: TGTGCCAGCAGCCCCGGGACAGGGCCACGGTCCTACAATGAGCAGTTCTTC. The encoded protein is CASSPGTGPRSYNEQFF.

The V call is TRBV3-1 (or the pseudogene TRBV3-2), the J call TRBJ2-2; 12 bases fit TRBD2. CDR3 length equals 16 residues. Germline loops: CDR1 LGHDT, CDR2 YNNKEL (reference sequence). V lost 6 bases and J lost 6; bases outside the gene matches: 8. CDR3 sequence reads: CASRVGGTSGSGELFF. CDR3 nucleotide sequence: TGTGCCAGCAGGGTAGGAGGGACTAGCGGGTCCGGGGAGCTGTTTTTT.

The V call is TRBV5-4, the J call TRBJ2-1, with TRBD2 matching 12 bases. The germline gives CDR1 SGHNT, CDR2 YYREEE (reference sequence). V lost 5 bases, J lost 6 bases, and 9 bases stayed unmatched. CDR3 length equals 16 residues. CDR3 nucleotides: TGTGCCAGCAGGAGCGGACTAGCGGGGTCTGGCAATGAGCAGTTCTTC. Translating gives CASRSGLAGSGNEQFF.

This rearrangement joins TRBV13 to TRBJ2-3; the match to TRBD2 covers 9 bases. This CDR3 comprises 15 residues. Germline CDR1 PRHDT, CDR2 FYEKMQ (reference sequence). Losses at the gene ends were 0 bases for V and 6 bases for J; bases not matched to a gene: 4. DNA of the CDR3: TGTGCCAGCAGCTTAGGGCGGGGGGGCGCGGATACGCAGTATTTT. Protein product: CASSLGRGGADTQYF.

Written as DNA, the CDR3 is TGTGCCAGCAGCTTAGCTAAATCCCCTAACTATGGCTACACCTTC. This encodes CASSLAKSPNYGYTF. This chain uses TRBV7-9 with TRBJ1-2; D call uncertain. Germline CDR1 SEHNR, CDR2 FQNEAQ (reference sequence). The CDR3 loop spans 15 amino acids. Trimming shortened V by 0 bases and J by 0 bases, and 8 bases separated the two germline ends.

The chain carries TRBV6-2 or TRBV6-3 and TRBJ1-1, with a tentative D call TRBD1 (5 bases). CDR3 length equals 16 residues. Per the germline V gene, CDR1 is MNHEY and CDR2 is SVGEGT. Trimming took 6 bases from V and 1 from J, leaving 18 bases between them. The CDR3 DNA reads TGTGCCAGCAGCCAACGGCTTAACAGGCGGAACACTGAAGCTTTCTTT. The encoded protein is CASSQRLNRRNTEAFF.

The chain has TRBV30 and TRBJ2-7; 7 bases align to TRBD1. V lost 5 bases, J lost 4 bases, and 8 bases stayed unmatched. The germline CDR1 and CDR2 sequences are GTSNPN and SVGIG (reference sequence). CDR3 length: 13 residues. CDR3 bases: TGTGCCTGGGCGACTCAGACAGGGTACGAGCAGTACTTC. Its protein product is CAWATQTGYEQYF.

The V call is TRBV7-2, the J call TRBJ2-3; 8 bases fit TRBD2. CDR1 is SGHTA, CDR2 FQGNSA, per germline. The CDR3 length is 15 residues. J lost 0 bases, V lost 5 bases, and 4 bases had no gene match. This CDR3 is CASSPSGGSTDTQYF. As DNA, the CDR3 is TGTGCCAGCAGCCCCAGCGGGGGCAGCACAGATACGCAGTATTTT.

The J gene is TRBJ1-1, the V gene TRBV10-3; D gene uncertain. This CDR3 spans 12 amino acids. Per the germline V gene, CDR1 is ENHRY and CDR2 is SYGVKD. V dropped 6 bases and J dropped 5 bases, with 10 bases sitting between them. In DNA form, the CDR3 reads TGTGCCATCAGCGGGGAGGAAACTGAAGCTTTCTTT. Protein sequence: CAISGEETEAFF.

V usage is TRBV9 and J usage is TRBJ2-1, with unresolved D. The CDR3 extends over 13 amino acids. From germline, CDR1 is SGDLS and CDR2 YYNGEE. Trimming left V 0 bases short and J 4 bases short, with 5 bases between. The CDR3 region has the DNA TGTGCCAGCAGCGTAGGGCAGTACAATGAGCAGTTCTTC. Translating gives CASSVGQYNEQFF.

The chain couples TRBV18 to TRBJ2-3; possible D gene TRBD2, 6 bases. The ends were cut back, 3 bases at V and 0 bases at J, with 7 bases in the middle. Per germline, CDR1 KGHSH and CDR2 LQKENI. The CDR3 loop spans 14 amino acids. CDR3 residues: CASSPGTSTDTQYF. CDR3 coding DNA: TGTGCCAGCTCACCCGGGACTAGCACAGATACGCAGTATTTT.

The chain has TRBV7-9 and TRBJ1-6, with a tentative D call TRBD1 (6 bases). The CDR3 contains 14 residues. V was pared by 5 bases and J by 10 bases, with 15 bases between. The germline gives CDR1 SEHNR, CDR2 FQNEAQ (reference sequence). The CDR3 loop is CASSPRGIGSPLHF. CDR3 nucleotide sequence: TGTGCCAGCAGCCCCAGGGGAATAGGATCACCCCTCCACTTT.

The V gene is TRBV3-1 (or the pseudogene TRBV3-2), the J gene TRBJ1-2; 7 bases are shared with TRBD1. V dropped 6 bases and J dropped 8; count of bases not matched to a gene: 9. This CDR3 spans 13 amino acids. From germline, CDR1 is LGHDT and CDR2 YNNKEL (reference sequence). CDR3 coding DNA: TGTGCCAGCAGTCACAGGGGCGGAGGGGGCTACACCTTC. Translated: CASSHRGGGGYTF.

Only one count was recorded for this clone. The chain joins TRBV19 to TRBJ1-3; D is ambiguous. Germline V gene lookup returns CDR1 LNHDA and CDR2 SQIVND (reference sequence). Trimming cost V 3 bases and J 1 base, with 10 bases left between them. The CDR3 runs 15 residues. In DNA form, the CDR3 reads TGTGCCAGTAGTATCCGGGGATGGTCTGGAAACACCATATATTTT. The encoded protein is CASSIRGWSGNTIYF.

This chain uses TRBV7-3 with TRBJ2-1; D might be TRBD1 (5 bases). V was pared by 4 bases and J by 6 bases, with 10 bases between. The CDR3 is 13 residues long. CDR1 and CDR2 (germline): SGHTA, FQGTGA. The CDR3 loop reads CASSSGHLNEQFF. In nucleotides, the CDR3 is TGTGCCAGCAGCTCTGGACACCTCAATGAGCAGTTCTTC.

This chain links TRBV19 with TRBJ1-1; tentatively, D is TRBD1 (6 bases). Trimming took off 6 bases at V and 5 bases at J, with 13 bases between the two ends. The germline gives CDR1 LNHDA, CDR2 SQIVND (reference sequence). CDR3 length: 13 amino acids. Here the CDR3 reads CASRRGLRTEAFF. In DNA form, the CDR3 reads TGTGCCAGTAGGAGGGGGTTGAGGACTGAAGCTTTCTTT.

This clone showed up just once. The gene calls are TRBV7-9 and TRBJ2-5; D is perhaps TRBD2 (7 bases). CDR1 and CDR2 from the germline V gene are SEHNR and FQNEAQ (reference sequence). There are 14 residues in the CDR3. V was cut by 5 bases and J by 5 bases, with 15 bases left in between. CDR3 protein: CASSGRGIWETQYF. The CDR3 DNA follows: TGTGCCAGCAGCGGGAGGGGGATTTGGGAGACCCAGTACTTC.

CDR3 DNA sequence: TGCGCCAGCAGCCGAAGCGCGACGGCTAACTATGGCTACACCTTC. As protein: CASSRSATANYGYTF. This chain joins TRBV4-1 and TRBJ1-2; no definite D call. The V gene's germline CDR1 is MGHRA and CDR2 YSYEKL. The V end lost 4 bases, the J end lost 0 bases, and 12 bases lay between the germline ends. The CDR3 loop spans 15 amino acids.

The chain has TRBV5-1 and TRBJ2-7; D perhaps matches TRBD2 (6 bases). Deletions cut 0 bases from V and 3 bases from J, with 13 bases between. Germline V gives CDR1 SGHRS, CDR2 YFSETQ. The length of the CDR3 is 15 residues. Written as DNA, the CDR3 is TGCGCCAGCAGCTTGGGAGGGACTGGCTACTACGAGCAGTACTTC. Its translation is CASSLGGTGYYEQYF.

The V call is TRBV7-3, the J call TRBJ2-1, with TRBD2 matching 12 bases. The germline V gene has CDR1 SGHTA and CDR2 FQGTGA. This CDR3 has 15 residues. J lost 5 bases, V lost 5 bases, and 4 bases had no gene match. CDR3 nucleotides: TGTGCCAGCAGCCCCCGACTAGCGGGGGACAATGAGCAGTTCTTC. The encoded protein is CASSPRLAGDNEQFF.